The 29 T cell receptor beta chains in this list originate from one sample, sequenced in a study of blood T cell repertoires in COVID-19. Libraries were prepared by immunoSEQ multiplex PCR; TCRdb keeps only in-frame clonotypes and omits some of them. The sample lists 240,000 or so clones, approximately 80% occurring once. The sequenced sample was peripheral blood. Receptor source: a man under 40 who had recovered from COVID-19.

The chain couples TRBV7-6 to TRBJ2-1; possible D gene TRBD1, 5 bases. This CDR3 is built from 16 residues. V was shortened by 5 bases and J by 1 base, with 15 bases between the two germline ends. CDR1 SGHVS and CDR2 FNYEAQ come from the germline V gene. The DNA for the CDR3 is TGTGCCAGCAGCCTCAGACAGAGTACATCCTACAATGAGCAGTTCTTC. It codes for CASSLRQSTSYNEQFF.

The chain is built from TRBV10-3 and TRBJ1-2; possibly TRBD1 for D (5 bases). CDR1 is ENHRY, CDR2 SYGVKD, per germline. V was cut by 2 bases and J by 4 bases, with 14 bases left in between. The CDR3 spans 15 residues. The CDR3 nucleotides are TGTGCCATCAGTGAGACCCAGGGTGCCGGCTATGGCTACACCTTC. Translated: CAISETQGAGYGYTF.

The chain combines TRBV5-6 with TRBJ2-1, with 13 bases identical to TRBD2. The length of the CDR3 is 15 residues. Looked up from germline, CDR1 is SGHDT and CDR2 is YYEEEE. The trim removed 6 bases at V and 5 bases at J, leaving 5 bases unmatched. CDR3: CASTPGLAGNNEQFF. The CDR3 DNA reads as TGTGCCAGCACCCCGGGACTAGCGGGGAACAATGAGCAGTTCTTC.

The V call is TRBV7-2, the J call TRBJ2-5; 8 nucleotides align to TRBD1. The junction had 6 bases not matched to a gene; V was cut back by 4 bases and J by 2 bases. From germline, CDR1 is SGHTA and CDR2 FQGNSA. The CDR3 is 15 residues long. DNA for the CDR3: TGTGCCAGCAGCTCCCGGACAGGGACTCAAGAGACCCAGTACTTC. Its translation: CASSSRTGTQETQYF.

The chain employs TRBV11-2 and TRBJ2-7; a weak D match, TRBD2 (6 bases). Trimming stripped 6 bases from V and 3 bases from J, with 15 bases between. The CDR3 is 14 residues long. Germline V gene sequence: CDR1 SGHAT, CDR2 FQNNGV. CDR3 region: CASSRAAGSYEQYF. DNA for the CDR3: TGTGCCAGCAGTCGGGCCGCCGGGAGCTACGAGCAGTACTTC.

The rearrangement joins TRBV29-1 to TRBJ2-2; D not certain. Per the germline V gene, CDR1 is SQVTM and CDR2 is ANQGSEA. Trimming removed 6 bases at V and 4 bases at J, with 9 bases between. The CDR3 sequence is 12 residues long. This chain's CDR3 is CSVREVTGELFF. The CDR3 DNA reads TGCAGCGTGCGTGAGGTCACCGGGGAGCTGTTTTTT.

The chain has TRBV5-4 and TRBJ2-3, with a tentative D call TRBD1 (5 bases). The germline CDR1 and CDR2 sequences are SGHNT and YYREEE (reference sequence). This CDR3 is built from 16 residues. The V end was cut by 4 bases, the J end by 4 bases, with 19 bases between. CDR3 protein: CASSPIGAGEADTQYF. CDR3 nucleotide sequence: TGTGCCAGCAGCCCGATAGGGGCAGGCGAGGCAGATACGCAGTATTTT. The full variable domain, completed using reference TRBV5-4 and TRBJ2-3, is ETGVTQSPTHLIKTRGQQVTLRCSSQSGHNTVSWYQQALGQGPQFIFQYYREEENGRGNFPPRFSGLQFPNYSSELNVNALELDDSALYLCASSPIGAGEADTQYFGPGTRLTVL.

The CDR3 nucleotides are TGTGCCAGCAGCCGGGACAGGGGGCAGGGTGGCTACACCTTC. It codes for CASSRDRGQGGYTF. The chain employs TRBV3-1 (or the pseudogene TRBV3-2) and TRBJ1-2, with 12 bases matching TRBD1. The CDR3 loop spans 14 amino acids. The germline V gene encodes CDR1 LGHDT and CDR2 YNNKEL (reference sequence). With V trimmed by 4 bases and J by 7 bases, 4 bases remained unmatched.

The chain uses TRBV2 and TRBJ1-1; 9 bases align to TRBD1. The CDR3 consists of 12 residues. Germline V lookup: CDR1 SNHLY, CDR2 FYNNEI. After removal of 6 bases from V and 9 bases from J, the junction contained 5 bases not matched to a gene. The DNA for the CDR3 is TGTGCCAGCAGGGACAGGGGCCCGAAAGCTTTCTTT. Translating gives CASRDRGPKAFF.

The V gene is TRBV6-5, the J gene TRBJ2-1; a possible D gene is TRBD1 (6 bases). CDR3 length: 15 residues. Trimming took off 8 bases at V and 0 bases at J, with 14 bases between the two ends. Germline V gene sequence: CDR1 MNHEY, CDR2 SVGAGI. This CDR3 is CASVLGGSSYNEQFF. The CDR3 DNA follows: TGTGCCAGCGTATTAGGGGGTAGCTCCTACAATGAGCAGTTCTTC.

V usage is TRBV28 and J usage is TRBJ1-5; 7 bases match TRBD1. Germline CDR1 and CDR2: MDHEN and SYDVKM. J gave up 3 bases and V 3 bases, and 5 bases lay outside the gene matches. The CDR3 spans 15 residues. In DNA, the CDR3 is TGTGCCAGCAGTTTCCCCAGGGGGATCAATCAGCCCCAGCATTTT. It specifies CASSFPRGINQPQHF.

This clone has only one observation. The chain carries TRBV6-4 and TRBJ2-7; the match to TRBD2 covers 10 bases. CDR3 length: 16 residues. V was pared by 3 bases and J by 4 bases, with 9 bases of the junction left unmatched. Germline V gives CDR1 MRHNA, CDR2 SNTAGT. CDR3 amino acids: CASSEIERGGSYEQYF. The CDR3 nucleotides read TGTGCCAGCAGTGAGATCGAGCGGGGGGGCTCGTACGAGCAGTACTTC.

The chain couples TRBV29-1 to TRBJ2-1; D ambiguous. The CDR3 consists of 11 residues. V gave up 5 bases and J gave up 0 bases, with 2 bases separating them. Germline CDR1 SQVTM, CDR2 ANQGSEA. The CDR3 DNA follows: TGCAGCGTTTACTCCTACAATGAGCAGTTCTTC. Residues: CSVYSYNEQFF.

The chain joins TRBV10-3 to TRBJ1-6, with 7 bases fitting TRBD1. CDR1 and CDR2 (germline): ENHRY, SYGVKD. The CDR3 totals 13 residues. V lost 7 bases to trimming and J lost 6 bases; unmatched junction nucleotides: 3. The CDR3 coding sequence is TGTGCCATCACTAGGGACAGTAATTCACCCCTCCACTTT. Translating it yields CAITRDSNSPLHF.

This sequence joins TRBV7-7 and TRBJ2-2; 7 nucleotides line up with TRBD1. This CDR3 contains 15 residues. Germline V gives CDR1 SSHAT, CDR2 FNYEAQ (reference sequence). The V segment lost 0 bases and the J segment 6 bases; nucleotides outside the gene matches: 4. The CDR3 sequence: CASSLATGTAGELFF. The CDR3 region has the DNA TGTGCCAGCAGCTTAGCGACAGGGACGGCCGGGGAGCTGTTTTTT.

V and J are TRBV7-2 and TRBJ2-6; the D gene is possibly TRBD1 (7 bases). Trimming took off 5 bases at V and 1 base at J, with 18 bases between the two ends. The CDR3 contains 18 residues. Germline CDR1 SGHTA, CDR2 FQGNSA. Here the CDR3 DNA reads TGTGCCAGCAGCCCTAGACAGGGAGGTTGGTCTGGGGCCAACGTCCTGACTTTC. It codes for CASSPRQGGWSGANVLTF.

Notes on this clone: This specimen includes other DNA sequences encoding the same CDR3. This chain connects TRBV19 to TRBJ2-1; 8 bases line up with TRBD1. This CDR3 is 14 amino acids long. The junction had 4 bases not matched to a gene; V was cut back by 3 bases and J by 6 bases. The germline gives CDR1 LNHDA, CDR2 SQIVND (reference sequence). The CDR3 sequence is CASSIGTGGNEQFF. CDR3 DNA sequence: TGTGCCAGTAGTATCGGCACAGGGGGCAATGAGCAGTTCTTC.

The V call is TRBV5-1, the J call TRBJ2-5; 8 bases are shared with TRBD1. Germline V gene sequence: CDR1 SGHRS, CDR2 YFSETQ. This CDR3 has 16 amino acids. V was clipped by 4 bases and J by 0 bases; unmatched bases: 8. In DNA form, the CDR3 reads TGCGCCAGCAGCACCGATGGACAGGGAAACCAAGAGACCCAGTACTTC. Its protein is CASSTDGQGNQETQYF. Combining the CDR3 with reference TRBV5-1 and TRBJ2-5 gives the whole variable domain KAGVTQTPRYLIKTRGQQVTLSCSPISGHRSVSWYQQTPGQGLQFLFEYFSETQRNKGNFPGRFSGRQFSNSRSEMNVSTLELGDSALYLCASSTDGQGNQETQYFGPGTRLLVL.

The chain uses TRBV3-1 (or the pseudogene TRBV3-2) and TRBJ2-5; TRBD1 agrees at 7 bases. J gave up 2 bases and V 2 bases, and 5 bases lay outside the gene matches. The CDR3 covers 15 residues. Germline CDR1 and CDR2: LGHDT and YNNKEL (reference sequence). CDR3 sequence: CASSQIQGFQETQYF. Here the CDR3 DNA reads TGTGCCAGCAGCCAAATACAGGGGTTTCAAGAGACCCAGTACTTC.

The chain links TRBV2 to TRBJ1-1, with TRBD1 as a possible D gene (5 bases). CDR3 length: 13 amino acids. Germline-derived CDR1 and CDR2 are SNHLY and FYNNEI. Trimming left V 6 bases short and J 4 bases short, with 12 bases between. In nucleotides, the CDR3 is TGTGCCAGCAGAGTAGGGGAGGGCACTGAAGCTTTCTTT. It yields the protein CASRVGEGTEAFF.

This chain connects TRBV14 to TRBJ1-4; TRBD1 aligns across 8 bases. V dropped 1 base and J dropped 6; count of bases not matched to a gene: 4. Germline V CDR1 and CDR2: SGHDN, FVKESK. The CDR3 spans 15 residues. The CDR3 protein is CASSQVAGGYEKLFF. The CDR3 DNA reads TGTGCCAGCAGCCAAGTCGCAGGGGGCTATGAAAAACTGTTTTTT.

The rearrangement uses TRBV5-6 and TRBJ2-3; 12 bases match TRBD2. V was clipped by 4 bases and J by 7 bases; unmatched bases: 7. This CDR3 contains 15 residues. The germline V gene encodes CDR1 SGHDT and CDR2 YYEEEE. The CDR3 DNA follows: TGTGCCAGCAGCCTACTAGCGGGGGGTCCCCATACGCAGTATTTT. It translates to CASSLLAGGPHTQYF.

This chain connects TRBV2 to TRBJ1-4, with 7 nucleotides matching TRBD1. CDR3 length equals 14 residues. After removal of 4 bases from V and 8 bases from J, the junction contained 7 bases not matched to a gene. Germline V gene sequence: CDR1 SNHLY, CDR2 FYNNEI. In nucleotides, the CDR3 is TGTGCCAGCAGTGCCACAGGGGTAGTCGAAAAACTGTTTTTT. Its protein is CASSATGVVEKLFF.

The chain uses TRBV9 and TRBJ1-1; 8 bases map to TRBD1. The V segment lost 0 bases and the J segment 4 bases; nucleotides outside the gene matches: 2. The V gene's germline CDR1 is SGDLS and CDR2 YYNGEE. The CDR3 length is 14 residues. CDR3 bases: TGTGCCAGCAGCGTAGTAACAGGGGGCACTGAAGCTTTCTTT. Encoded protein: CASSVVTGGTEAFF.

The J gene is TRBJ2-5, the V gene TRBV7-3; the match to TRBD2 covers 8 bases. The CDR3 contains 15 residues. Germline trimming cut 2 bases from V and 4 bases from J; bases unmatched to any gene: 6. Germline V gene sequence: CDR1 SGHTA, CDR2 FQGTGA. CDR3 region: CASSLAGGHRETQYF. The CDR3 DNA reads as TGTGCCAGCAGCTTAGCGGGGGGACATCGAGAGACCCAGTACTTC.

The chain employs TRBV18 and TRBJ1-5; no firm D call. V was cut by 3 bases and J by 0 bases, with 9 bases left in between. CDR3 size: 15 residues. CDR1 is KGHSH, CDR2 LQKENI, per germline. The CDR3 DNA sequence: TGTGCCAGCTCACCCGTAACAGTTAGCAATCAGCCCCAGCATTTT. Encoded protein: CASSPVTVSNQPQHF.

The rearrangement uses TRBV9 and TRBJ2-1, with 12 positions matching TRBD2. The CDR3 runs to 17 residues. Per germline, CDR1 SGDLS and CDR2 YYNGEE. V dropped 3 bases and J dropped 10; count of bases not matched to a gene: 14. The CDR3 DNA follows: TGTGCCAGCAGCGGCCCCTATCCTAGCGGGGGGGCCCGAGAGCAGTTCTTC. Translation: CASSGPYPSGGAREQFF. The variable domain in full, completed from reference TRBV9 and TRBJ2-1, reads DSGVTQTPKHLITATGQRVTLRCSPRSGDLSVYWYQQSLDQGLQFLIQYYNGEERAKGNILERFSAQQFPDLHSELNLSSLELGDSALYFCASSGPYPSGGAREQFFGPGTRLTVL.

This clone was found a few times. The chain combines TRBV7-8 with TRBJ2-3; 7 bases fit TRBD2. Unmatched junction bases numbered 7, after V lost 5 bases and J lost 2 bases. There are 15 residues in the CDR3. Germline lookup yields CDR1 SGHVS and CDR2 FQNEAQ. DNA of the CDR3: TGTGCCAGCAGCGTCTTGGGGGGGTTCACAGATACGCAGTATTTT. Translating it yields CASSVLGGFTDTQYF. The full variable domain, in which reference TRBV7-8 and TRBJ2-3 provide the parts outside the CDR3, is GAGVSQSPRYKVAKRGQDVALRCDPISGHVSLFWYQQALGQGPEFLTYFQNEAQLDKSGLPSDRFFAERPEGSVSTLKIQRTQQEDSAVYLCASSVLGGFTDTQYFGPGTRLTVL.

The CDR3 bases are TGTGCCAGCAGCCCGACTAGCGGGGTCCAAGAGACCCAGTACTTC. The encoded protein is CASSPTSGVQETQYF. V gene TRBV7-3 combines with J gene TRBJ2-5; TRBD2 agrees at 11 bases. Looked up from germline, CDR1 is SGHTA and CDR2 is FQGTGA. The CDR3 has 15 residues. V dropped 5 bases and J dropped 1; count of bases not matched to a gene: 3.